This T cell receptor beta chain emerged from a study of low-dose radiotherapy and immunotherapy resistance in tumors (dated by TCRdb to about 2022). For context, the study as a whole: Cohort 1 received 0.5 Gy per fraction every 2 weeks, with a prescribed total PTV dose of 6.5 Gy. For Cohort 2, the dose was 1 Gy per fraction given every two weeks, adding up to 13 Gy in total across 26 weeks. Eight patients were included in the translational analysis: three from the first dose cohort and the first five from the second dose cohort. Patients took aspirin 300 mg orally once daily for four cycles, starting on cycle 1 day 1. Intravenous cyclophosphamide at 200 mg/m2 was administered every two weeks, one day ahead of each radiation and immunotherapy administration. Randomization of trial participants into treatment groups was not performed. Nivolumab was administered intravenously as a 240 mg flat dose every two weeks, and ipilimumab was administered intravenously at 1 mg/kg every six weeks.

This clonotype appeared many times. Its cognate antigen has yet to be identified. Per-base qualities were not stored, and no clone one base away is much larger. The time point label corresponds to: before trial treatment. The donors took part in RACIN, a single-arm, phase I, dose-escalation trial that combined nivolumab, ipilimumab, aspirin, low-dose cyclophosphamide and low-dose radiotherapy. Patients were eligible if they had advanced solid tumors that were TIL-negative. TCRdb names Illumina HiSeq 2500 as the instrument used. First-strand cDNA was synthesized using Superscript III and a set of TRAV- and TRBV-specific primers, so that both TCRalpha and TCRbeta chains were covered. An approximately 20-cycle PCR with Phusion amplified the TCRs, pairing a constant-region primer with the adapter that was attached to the V primers. Amplification of the isolated mRNA was done with the MessageAmp II aRNA Amplification Kit, which involved a roughly 16-hour in vitro transcription at 37 degrees C. mRNA for TCR sequencing was isolated with the Dynabeads mRNA DIRECT Purification Kit. Indexed Illumina adapters were added in a second approximately 25-cycle Phusion PCR, and the resulting products were purified with AMPure XP beads. On the authors' methods: Custom Perl scripts pooled TCR sequences encoding the same protein, removed out-of-frame sequences and computed each clonotype's abundance. TCR sequences supported by only a single read were excluded from analysis. Shannon entropy, Gini index, clonality, richness, and the frequency of TCRs shared between repertoires were included as repertoire metrics. The public reads were reprocessed in TCRdb via fastp at Q25 and MiXCR, keeping in-frame beta chains. Rows are unified per CDR3 protein, each entry keeping the most common DNA and genes. The V and J calls and clone size come from TCRdb's table, not from the authors' own analysis. The table for this sample lists more than 50,000 distinct CDR3 sequences; about 26% of them were counted only once. Jointly, the top ten make up about 6.6% of the sample.

The clonotype comes from a male donor with rectosigmoid adenocarcinoma. The starting material was PBMCs, obtained before treatment.

The CDR3 reads CASSLGGYNTEAFF. The nucleotide sequence is given as TGTGCCAGCAGTTTAGGGGGGTATAACACTGAAGCTTTCTTT. The V and J segments used are TRBV12-3 or TRBV12-4 and TRBJ1-1, with a weak D call of TRBD1 (5 bases match). V is pared back by 1 base and J by 2 bases, with 8 bases lying between the germline termini. CDR3 length: 14 amino acids, cysteine to phenylalanine. Only the CDR3 portion is preserved as DNA: 42 bases, with reading frame beginning at the first base.